These T cell receptor beta chains were read from a single sample in a study of cytomegalovirus exposure and HLA in healthy donors. Here immunoSEQ multiplex PCR was the method, and the copy in TCRdb shows in-frame clones only, minus some. Counted here are 200,000 or so clones, around 81% occurring once; the ten biggest clones make up around 1.9%. Sequencing used PBMCs. Receptors were obtained from a woman aged 18 to 35 in good health and CMV-seropositive. The CDR3 runs from the conserved cysteine through the conserved F or W. A D gene is named only where the DNA matches it firmly. Rows may omit the clone size; those that give it use once, few, many or a size class.

V gene	J gene	D gene	clone size	CDR3 DNA	CDR3 protein
TRBV7-9	TRBJ1-2	TRBD1	NA	TGTGCCAGCAGCTCGGAGGACAGGTCTTTATATGGCTACACCTTC	CASSSEDRSLYGYTF
TRBV2	TRBJ2-5	NA	NA	TGTGCCAGCAGGGGTACATTAGCGACCCAAGAGACCCAGTACTTC	CASRGTLATQETQYF
TRBV5-1	TRBJ2-5	NA	NA	TGCGCCAGCAGCTTCTCCGGGACACGTCAAGAGACCCAGTACTTC	CASSFSGTRQETQYF
TRBV27	TRBJ2-2	TRBD2	NA	TGTGCCAGCAGTTTGTCGGGGGGGCCGGCCACCGGGGAGCTGTTTTTT	CASSLSGGPATGELFF
TRBV4-3	TRBJ2-2	TRBD2	NA	TGCGCCAGCAGCCCTTATCGAGCGGGGGGCACCGGGGAGCTGTTTTTT	CASSPYRAGGTGELFF
TRBV7-9	TRBJ2-5	NA	NA	TGTTCCAGCAGCTTAGCGCTGGGAACGGGGTACCAAGAGACCCAGTACTTC	CSSSLALGTGYQETQYF
TRBV2	TRBJ2-5	NA	NA	TGTGCCAGCAGTGAAGACGGAGCCGAAGAGACCCAGTACTTC	CASSEDGAEETQYF
TRBV7-8	TRBJ1-1	NA	NA	TGTGCCAGCAGTGCCTCAGGGGTGTCGAACACTGAAGCTTTCTTT	CASSASGVSNTEAFF
TRBV6-6	TRBJ2-1	TRBD2	NA	TGTGCCAGCAGTGGACTAGCGGGGGGCTACAATGAGCAGTTCTTC	CASSGLAGGYNEQFF
TRBV11-2	TRBJ2-3	TRBD2	NA	TGTGCCAGCAGCTTACGAGGCGGCGGGGGGAACACAGATACGCAGTATTTT	CASSLRGGGGNTDTQYF
TRBV5-5	TRBJ2-5	NA	few	TGTGCCAGCAGCTTGGAGACTGCGCAAGAGACCCAGTACTTC	CASSLETAQETQYF
TRBV30	TRBJ1-5	NA	NA	TGTGCCTGGAGTGTAGCAGGTTCTGGACAGCCCCAGCATTTT	CAWSVAGSGQPQHF
TRBV28	TRBJ1-3	TRBD1	NA	TGTGCCAGCAGCTCGGGACAGATTGCTGGAAACACCATATATTTT	CASSSGQIAGNTIYF
TRBV6-1	TRBJ1-1	TRBD1	NA	TGTGCCAGCAGCCTATATGGACAGGGCACTGAAGCTTTCTTT	CASSLYGQGTEAFF
TRBV19	TRBJ2-1	TRBD1	NA	TGTGCCAGTAGTATATGGGGACAGGGGGGCCCCTACAATGAGCAGTTCTTC	CASSIWGQGGPYNEQFF
TRBV18	TRBJ1-1	NA	NA	TGTGCCAGCTCACCTGAGATGAACACTGAAGCTTTCTTT	CASSPEMNTEAFF
TRBV28	TRBJ1-2	TRBD1	NA	TGTGCCAGCAGTTCCCTCGGACAGGGCAACTATGGCTACACCTTC	CASSSLGQGNYGYTF
TRBV10-2	TRBJ2-3	TRBD1	few	TGCGCCAGCAAGGGGGCCGGTGATACGCAGTATTTT	CASKGAGDTQYF
TRBV27	TRBJ2-7	NA	NA	TGTGCCAGCAGTTTAGGGCAGTACTACGAGCAGTACTTC	CASSLGQYYEQYF
TRBV9	TRBJ2-2	TRBD2	NA	TGTGCCAGCAGCGTAGATCTAGCGGGGAACACCGGGGAGCTGTTTTTT	CASSVDLAGNTGELFF
TRBV10-3	TRBJ2-3	NA	few	TGTGCCATCGGTCGTCTAGCTCAGCGTATAGATACGCAGTATTTT	CAIGRLAQRIDTQYF
TRBV11-3	TRBJ2-1	NA	NA	TGTGCCAGCAGCTTAGTTCCGGGACTCCAATACAATGAGCAGTTCTTC	CASSLVPGLQYNEQFF
TRBV28	TRBJ2-4	NA	NA	TGTGCCAGCAGTTTCATCGACAGGAAAAACATTCAGTACTTC	CASSFIDRKNIQYF
TRBV9	TRBJ2-3	NA	NA	TGTGCCAGCAGCGTAGGGCCCACCTCCTCAGATACGCAGTATTTT	CASSVGPTSSDTQYF
TRBV2	TRBJ2-1	TRBD1	NA	TGTGCCAGCAGGACAGGGGGCGGCCCCTCCTACAATGAGCAGTTCTTC	CASRTGGGPSYNEQFF
TRBV7-2	TRBJ2-7	TRBD1	NA	TGTGCCAGCAGCCAGCCCGGGACAGCCCCTTACGAGCAGTACTTC	CASSQPGTAPYEQYF
TRBV19	TRBJ1-3	NA	NA	TGTGCCAGTAGTATCCTTCTCTGGGGGCAACCTGGAAACACCATATATTTT	CASSILLWGQPGNTIYF
TRBV4-1	TRBJ2-7	TRBD1	NA	TGCGCCAGCAGCCAGACTCCGGGACAGGGTCAATACGAGCAGTACTTC	CASSQTPGQGQYEQYF
TRBV30	TRBJ2-3	TRBD2	NA	TGTGCCTGGGCTCGTGGTAGCGGGCGCACAGATACGCAGTATTTT	CAWARGSGRTDTQYF